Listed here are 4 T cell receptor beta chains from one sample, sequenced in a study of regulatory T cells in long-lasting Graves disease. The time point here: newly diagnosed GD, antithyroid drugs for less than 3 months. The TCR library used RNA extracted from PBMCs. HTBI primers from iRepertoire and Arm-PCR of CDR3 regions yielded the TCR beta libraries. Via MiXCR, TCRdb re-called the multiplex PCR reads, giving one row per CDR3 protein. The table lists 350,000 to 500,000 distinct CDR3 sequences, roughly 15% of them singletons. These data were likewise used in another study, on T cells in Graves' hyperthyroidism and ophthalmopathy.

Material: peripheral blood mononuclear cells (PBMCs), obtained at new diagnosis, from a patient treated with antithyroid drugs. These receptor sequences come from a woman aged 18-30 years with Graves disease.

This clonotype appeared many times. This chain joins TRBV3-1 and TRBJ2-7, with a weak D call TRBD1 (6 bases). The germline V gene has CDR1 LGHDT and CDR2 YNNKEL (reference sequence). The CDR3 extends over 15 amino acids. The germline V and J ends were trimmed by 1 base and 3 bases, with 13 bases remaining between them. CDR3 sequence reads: CASSQARGRVYEQYF. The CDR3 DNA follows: TGTGCCAGCAGCCAAGCCAGGGGAAGGGTCTACGAGCAGTACTTC.

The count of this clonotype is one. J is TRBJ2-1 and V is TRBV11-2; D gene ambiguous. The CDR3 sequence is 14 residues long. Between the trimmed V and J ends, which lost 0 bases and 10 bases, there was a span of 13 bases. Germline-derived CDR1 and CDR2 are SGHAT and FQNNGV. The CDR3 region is CASSLDHGREEQFF. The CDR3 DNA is TGTGCCAGCAGCTTAGACCACGGGCGAGAGGAGCAGTTCTTC.

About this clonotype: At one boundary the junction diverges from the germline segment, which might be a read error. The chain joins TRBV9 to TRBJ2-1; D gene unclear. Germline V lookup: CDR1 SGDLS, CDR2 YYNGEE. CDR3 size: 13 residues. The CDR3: CASSVVPAETRYF. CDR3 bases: TGTGCCAGCAGCGTAGTCCCAGCAGAGACCCGGTACTTC.

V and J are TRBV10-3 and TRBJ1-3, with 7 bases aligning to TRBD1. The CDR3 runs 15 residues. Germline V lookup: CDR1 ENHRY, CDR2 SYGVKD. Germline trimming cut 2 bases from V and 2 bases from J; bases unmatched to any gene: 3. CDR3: CAISETDRAGNTIYF. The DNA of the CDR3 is TGTGCCATCAGTGAGACCGACAGGGCTGGAAACACCATATATTTT.